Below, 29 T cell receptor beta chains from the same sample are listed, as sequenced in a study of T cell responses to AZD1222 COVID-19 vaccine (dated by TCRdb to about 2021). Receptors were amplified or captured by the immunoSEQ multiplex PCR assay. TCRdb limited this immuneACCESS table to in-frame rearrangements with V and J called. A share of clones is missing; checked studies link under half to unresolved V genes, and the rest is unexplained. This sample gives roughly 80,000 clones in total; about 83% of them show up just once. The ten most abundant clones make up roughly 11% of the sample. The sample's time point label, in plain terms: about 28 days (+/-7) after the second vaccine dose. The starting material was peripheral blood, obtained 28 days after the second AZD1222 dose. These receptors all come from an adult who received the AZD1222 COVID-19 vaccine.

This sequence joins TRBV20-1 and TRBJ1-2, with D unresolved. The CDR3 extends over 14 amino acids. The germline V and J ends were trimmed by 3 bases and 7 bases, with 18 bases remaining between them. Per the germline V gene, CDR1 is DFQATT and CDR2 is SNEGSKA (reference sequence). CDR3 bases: TGCAGTGCTAGTCTTGGGAGCCGAGGCTTTGGCTACACCTTC. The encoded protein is CSASLGSRGFGYTF.

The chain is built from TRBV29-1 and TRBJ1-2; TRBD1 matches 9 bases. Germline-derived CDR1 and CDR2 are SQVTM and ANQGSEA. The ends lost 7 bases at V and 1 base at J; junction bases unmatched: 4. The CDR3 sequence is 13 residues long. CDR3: CSAGQGSNYGYTF. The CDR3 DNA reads TGCAGCGCCGGACAGGGGAGTAACTATGGCTACACCTTC. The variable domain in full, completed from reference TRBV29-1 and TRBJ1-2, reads SAVISQKPSRDICQRGTSLTIQCQVDSQVTMMFWYRQQPGQSLTLIATANQGSEATYESGFVIDKFPISRPNLTFSTLTVSNMSPEDSSIYLCSAGQGSNYGYTFGSGTRLTVV.

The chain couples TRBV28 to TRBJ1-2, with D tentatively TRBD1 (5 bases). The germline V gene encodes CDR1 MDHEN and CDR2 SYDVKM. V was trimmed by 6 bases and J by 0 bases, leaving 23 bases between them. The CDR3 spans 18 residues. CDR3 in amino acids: CASSLGWGMEASNYGYTF. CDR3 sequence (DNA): TGTGCCAGCAGCCTAGGGTGGGGGATGGAGGCCTCTAACTATGGCTACACCTTC.

The CDR3 loop reads CASSSDPTDTQYF. The DNA for the CDR3 is TGTGCCAGCAGCTCTGACCCCACAGATACGCAGTATTTT. The genes are TRBV7-9 and TRBJ2-3; D unresolved. The germline gives CDR1 SEHNR, CDR2 FQNEAQ (reference sequence). V lost 4 bases and J lost 2, with 7 bases in between. The CDR3 extends over 13 amino acids. Using reference TRBV7-9 and TRBJ2-3 for the parts outside the CDR3, the full variable domain is DTGVSQNPRHKITKRGQNVTFRCDPISEHNRLYWYRQTLGQGPEFLTYFQNEAQLEKSRLLSDRFSAERPKGSFSTLEIQRTEQGDSAMYLCASSSDPTDTQYFGPGTRLTVL.

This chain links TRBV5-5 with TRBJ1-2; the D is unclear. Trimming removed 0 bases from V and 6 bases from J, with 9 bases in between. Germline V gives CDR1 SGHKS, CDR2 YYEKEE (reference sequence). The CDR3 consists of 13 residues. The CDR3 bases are TGTGCCAGCAGCTTGGCGACATTAGATGGCTACACCTTC. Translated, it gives CASSLATLDGYTF. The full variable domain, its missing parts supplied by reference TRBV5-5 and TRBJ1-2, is DAGVTQSPTHLIKTRGQQVTLRCSPISGHKSVSWYQQVLGQGPQFIFQYYEKEERGRGNFPDRFSARQFPNYSSELNVNALLLGDSALYLCASSLATLDGYTFGSGTRLTVV.

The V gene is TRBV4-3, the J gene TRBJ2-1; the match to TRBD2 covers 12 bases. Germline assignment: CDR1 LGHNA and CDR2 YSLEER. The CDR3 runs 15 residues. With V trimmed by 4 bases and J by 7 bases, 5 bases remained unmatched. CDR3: CASSRRLAGVNEQFF. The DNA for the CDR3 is TGCGCCAGCAGCCGTAGACTAGCGGGGGTGAATGAGCAGTTCTTC.

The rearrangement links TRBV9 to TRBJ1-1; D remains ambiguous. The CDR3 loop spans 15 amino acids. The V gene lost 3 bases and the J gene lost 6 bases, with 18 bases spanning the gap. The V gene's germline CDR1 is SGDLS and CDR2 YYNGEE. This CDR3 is CASSAVGRVNSEAFF. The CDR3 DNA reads TGTGCCAGCAGCGCCGTGGGCCGGGTAAACTCTGAAGCTTTCTTT.

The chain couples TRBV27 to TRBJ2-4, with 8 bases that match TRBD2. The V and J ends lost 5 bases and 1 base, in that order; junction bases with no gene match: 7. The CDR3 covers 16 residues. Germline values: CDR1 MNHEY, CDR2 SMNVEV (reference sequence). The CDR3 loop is CASSPRTGGAKNIQYF. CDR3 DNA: TGTGCCAGCAGTCCAAGGACGGGAGGGGCCAAAAACATTCAGTACTTC.

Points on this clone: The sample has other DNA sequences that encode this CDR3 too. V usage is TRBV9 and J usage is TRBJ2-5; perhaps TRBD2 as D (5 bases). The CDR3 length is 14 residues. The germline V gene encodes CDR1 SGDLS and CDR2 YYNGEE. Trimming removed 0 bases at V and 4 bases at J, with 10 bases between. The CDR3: CASSVEGGGETQYF. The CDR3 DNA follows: TGTGCCAGCAGCGTAGAGGGCGGAGGAGAGACCCAGTACTTC.

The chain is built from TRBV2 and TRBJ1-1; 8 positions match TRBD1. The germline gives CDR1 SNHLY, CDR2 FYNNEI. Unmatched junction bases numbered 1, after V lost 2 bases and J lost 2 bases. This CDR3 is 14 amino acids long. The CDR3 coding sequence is TGTGCCAGCAGTGAACAGGGGGCTAACACTGAAGCTTTCTTT. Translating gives CASSEQGANTEAFF. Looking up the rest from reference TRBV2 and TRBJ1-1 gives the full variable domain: EPEVTQTPSHQVTQMGQEVILRCVPISNHLYFYWYRQILGQKVEFLVSFYNNEISEKSEIFDDQFSVERPDGSNFTLKIRSTKLEDSAMYFCASSEQGANTEAFFGQGTRLTVV.

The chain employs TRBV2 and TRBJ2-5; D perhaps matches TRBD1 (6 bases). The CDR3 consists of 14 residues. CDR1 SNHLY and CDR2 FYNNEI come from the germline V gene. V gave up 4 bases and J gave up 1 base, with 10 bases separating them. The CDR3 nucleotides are TGTGCCAGCAGTGGGACAGACACCCAAGAGACCCAGTACTTC. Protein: CASSGTDTQETQYF.

The CDR3 spells CASSLPSRATNEKLFF. The CDR3 DNA is TGCGCCAGCAGCTTACCTTCTCGTGCAACTAATGAAAAACTGTTTTTT. The rearrangement uses TRBV5-1 and TRBJ1-4; no clear D. Trimming shortened V by 2 bases and J by 0 bases, and 11 bases separated the two germline ends. Germline V gene lookup returns CDR1 SGHRS and CDR2 YFSETQ. The CDR3 totals 16 residues.

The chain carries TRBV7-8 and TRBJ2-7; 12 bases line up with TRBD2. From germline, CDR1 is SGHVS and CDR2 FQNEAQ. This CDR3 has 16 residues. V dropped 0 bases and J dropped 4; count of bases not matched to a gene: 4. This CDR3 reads CASSLASGLAGYEQYF. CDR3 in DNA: TGTGCCAGCAGCTTAGCCTCGGGACTAGCGGGTTACGAGCAGTACTTC.

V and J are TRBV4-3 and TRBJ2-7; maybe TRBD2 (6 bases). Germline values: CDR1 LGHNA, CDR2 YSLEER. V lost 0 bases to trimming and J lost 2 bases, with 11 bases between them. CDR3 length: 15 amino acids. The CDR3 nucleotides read TGCGCCAGCAGCCAAGAGGGGGACTGGACCTACGAGCAGTACTTC. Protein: CASSQEGDWTYEQYF.

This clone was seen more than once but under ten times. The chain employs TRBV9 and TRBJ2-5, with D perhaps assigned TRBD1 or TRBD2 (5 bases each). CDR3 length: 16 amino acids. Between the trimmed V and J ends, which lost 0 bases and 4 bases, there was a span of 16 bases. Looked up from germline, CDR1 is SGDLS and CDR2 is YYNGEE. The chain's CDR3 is CASSVGAGSLGETQYF. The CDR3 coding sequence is TGTGCCAGCAGCGTAGGGGCAGGGAGCCTGGGAGAGACCCAGTACTTC.

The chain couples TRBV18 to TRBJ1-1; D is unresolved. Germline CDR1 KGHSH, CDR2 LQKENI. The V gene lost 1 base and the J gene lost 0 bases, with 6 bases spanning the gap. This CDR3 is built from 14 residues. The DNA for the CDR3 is TGTGCCAGCTCACCACAAGAGATGAACACTGAAGCTTTCTTT. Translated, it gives CASSPQEMNTEAFF.

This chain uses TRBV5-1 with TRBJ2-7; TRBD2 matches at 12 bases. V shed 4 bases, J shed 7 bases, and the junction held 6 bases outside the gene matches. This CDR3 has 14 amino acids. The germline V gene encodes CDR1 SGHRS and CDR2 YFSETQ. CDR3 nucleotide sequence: TGCGCCAGCAGCCCACGACTAGCGGGGGATGAGCAGTACTTC. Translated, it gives CASSPRLAGDEQYF.

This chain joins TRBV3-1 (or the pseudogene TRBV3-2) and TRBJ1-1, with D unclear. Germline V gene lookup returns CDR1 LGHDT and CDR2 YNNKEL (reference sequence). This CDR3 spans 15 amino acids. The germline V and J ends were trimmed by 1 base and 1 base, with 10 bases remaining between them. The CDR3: CASSQAGSANTEAFF. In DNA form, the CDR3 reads TGTGCCAGCAGCCAAGCCGGGTCGGCGAACACTGAAGCTTTCTTT.

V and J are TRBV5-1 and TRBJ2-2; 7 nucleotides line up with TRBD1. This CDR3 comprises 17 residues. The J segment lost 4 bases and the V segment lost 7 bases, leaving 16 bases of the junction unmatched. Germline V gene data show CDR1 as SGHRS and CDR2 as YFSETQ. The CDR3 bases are TGCGCCAGCTACGCAAGCTTCGGGCAGGGGGTCACCGGGGAGCTGTTTTTT. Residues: CASYASFGQGVTGELFF.

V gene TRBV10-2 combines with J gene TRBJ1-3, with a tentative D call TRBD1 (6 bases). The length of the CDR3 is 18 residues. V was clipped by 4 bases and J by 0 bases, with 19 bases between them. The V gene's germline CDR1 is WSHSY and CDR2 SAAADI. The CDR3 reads CASSGGLGTSDSGNTIYF. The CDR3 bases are TGCGCCAGCAGTGGGGGGCTTGGGACTTCAGACTCTGGAAACACCATATATTTT.

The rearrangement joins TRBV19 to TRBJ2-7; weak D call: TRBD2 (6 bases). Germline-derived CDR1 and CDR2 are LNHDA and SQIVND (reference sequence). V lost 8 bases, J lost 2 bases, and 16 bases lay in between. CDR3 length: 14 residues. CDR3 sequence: CASSSGSEAYEQYF. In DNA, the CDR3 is TGTGCCAGTTCAAGCGGGTCCGAGGCCTACGAGCAGTACTTC.

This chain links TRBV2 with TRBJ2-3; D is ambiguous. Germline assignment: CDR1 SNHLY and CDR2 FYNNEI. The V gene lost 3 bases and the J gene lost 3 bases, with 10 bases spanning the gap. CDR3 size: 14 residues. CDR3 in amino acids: CASSDNHRTDTQYF. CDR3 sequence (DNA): TGTGCCAGCAGTGATAATCATAGGACAGATACGCAGTATTTT.

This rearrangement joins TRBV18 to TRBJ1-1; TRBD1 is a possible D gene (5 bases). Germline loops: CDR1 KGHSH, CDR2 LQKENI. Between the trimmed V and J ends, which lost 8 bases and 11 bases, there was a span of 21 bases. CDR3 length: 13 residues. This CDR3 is CASRPGGSRDAFF. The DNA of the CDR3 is TGTGCCAGCCGACCGGGCGGTTCTAGGGACGCTTTCTTT.

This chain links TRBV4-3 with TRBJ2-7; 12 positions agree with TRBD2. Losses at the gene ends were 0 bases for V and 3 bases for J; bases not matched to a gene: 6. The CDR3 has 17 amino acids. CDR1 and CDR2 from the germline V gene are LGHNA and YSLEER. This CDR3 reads CASSQDRASGGGYEQYF. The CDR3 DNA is TGCGCCAGCAGCCAAGATCGGGCTAGCGGGGGGGGCTACGAGCAGTACTTC.

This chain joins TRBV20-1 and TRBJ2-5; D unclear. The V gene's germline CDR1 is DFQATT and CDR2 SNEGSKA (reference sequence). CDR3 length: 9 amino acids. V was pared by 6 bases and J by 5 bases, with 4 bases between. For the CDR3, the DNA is TGCAGTGCCCCGGAGACCCAGTACTTC. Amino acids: CSAPETQYF.

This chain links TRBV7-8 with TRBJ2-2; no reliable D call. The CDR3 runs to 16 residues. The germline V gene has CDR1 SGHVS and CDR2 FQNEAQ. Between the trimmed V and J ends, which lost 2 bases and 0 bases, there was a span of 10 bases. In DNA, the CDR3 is TGTGCCAGCAGCTTAATGGGCAGAGCGAACACCGGGGAGCTGTTTTTT. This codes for CASSLMGRANTGELFF.

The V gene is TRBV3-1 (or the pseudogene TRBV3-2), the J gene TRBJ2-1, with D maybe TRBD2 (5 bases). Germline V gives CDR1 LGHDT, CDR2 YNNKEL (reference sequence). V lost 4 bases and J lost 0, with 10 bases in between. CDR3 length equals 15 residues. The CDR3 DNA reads TGTGCCAGCAGCCCCCGCGGACTCTCCTACAATGAGCAGTTCTTC. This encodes CASSPRGLSYNEQFF.

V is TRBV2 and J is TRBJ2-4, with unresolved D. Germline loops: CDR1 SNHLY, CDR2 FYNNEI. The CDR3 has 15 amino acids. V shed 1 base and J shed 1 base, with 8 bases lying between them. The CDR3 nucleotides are TGTGCCAGCAGTGAAGAGGGTATGGCCAAAAACATTCAGTACTTC. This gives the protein CASSEEGMAKNIQYF.

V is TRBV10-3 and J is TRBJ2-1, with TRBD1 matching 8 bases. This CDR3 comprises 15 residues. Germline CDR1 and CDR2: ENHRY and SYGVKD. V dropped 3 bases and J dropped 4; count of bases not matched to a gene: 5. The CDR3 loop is CAISDVQGGYNEQFF. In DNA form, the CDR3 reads TGTGCCATCAGTGACGTACAGGGGGGATACAATGAGCAGTTCTTC.